Below, one TCR beta chain is given with its context. Antigen unknown. Preceding any ophthalmopathy symptoms, the blood sample dates from first hyperthyroidism diagnosis. The PBMCs had their origin in roughly 10 ml of fresh peripheral blood. RNA transcripts were the template for amplifying TCR beta CDR3 regions. RT-PCR in the first round (using the HTBI primer set) targeted the TCR CDR3. A single record per CDR3 protein comes from TCRdb applying MiXCR to the multiplex PCR reads. The data show 550,000 to 650,000 distinct CDR3 sequences, about 15% seen once. The sample belongs to a study of T cells in Graves' hyperthyroidism and ophthalmopathy. Findings and caveats of the study: Blood also held most thyroid clonotypes expanded beyond 0.001.

The CDR3 spans 16 residues. Trimming removed 4 bases from V and 7 bases from J, with 17 bases in between. CDR1 is MNHEY, CDR2 SMNVEV, per germline (reference sequence). This receptor was taken from a woman aged 25-40 years with Graves' hyperthyroidism that later progressed to Graves' ophthalmopathy. The specimen was blood. The chain uses TRBV27 and TRBJ1-6; TRBD1 might be the D (6 bases). The CDR3 DNA is TGTGCCAGCAGTTCACGCCACAGGGTCCAAAATTCACCCCTCCACTTT. Its protein is CASSSRHRVQNSPLHF.